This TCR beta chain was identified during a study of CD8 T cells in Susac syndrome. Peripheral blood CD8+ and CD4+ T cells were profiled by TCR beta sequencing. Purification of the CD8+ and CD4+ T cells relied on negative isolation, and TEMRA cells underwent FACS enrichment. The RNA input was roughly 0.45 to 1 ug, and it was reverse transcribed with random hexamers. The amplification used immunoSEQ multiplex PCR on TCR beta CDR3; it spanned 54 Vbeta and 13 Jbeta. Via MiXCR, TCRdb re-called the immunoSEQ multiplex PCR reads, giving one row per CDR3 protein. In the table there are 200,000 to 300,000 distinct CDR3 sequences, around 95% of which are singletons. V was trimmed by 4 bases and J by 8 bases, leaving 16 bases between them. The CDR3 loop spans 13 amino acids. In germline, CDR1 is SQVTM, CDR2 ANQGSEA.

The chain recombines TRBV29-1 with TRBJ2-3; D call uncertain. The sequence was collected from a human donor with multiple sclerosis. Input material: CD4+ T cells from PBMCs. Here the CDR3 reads CSVAHPEKVTQYF. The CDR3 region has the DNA TGCAGCGTTGCCCACCCCGAGAAAGTTACGCAGTATTTT.